Following are 30 T cell receptor beta chains from one sample sequenced in a study of blood T cell repertoires in COVID-19. The method was immunoSEQ multiplex PCR; TCRdb's version includes in-frame clones alone and lacks a portion of them. This sample has about 23,000 clones; 85% to 95% occur once, and the top ten carry less than 4.5%. The specimen was peripheral blood. These receptors were obtained from a woman aged 50 to 60 with active COVID-19.

This clone has only one observation. The CDR3 loop is CASSAFGGGLDQPQHF. CDR3 in DNA: TGCGCCAGCAGTGCGTTCGGAGGGGGCTTGGATCAGCCCCAGCATTTT. The chain carries TRBV10-2 and TRBJ1-5, with 7 nucleotides matching TRBD1. Germline V CDR1 and CDR2: WSHSY, SAAADI. This CDR3 region has 16 residues. The trim removed 4 bases at V and 5 bases at J, leaving 11 bases unmatched.

The chain joins TRBV11-1 to TRBJ1-5; D unresolved. The germline V and J ends were trimmed by 1 base and 9 bases, with 10 bases remaining between them. Per the germline V gene, CDR1 is SGHAT and CDR2 is FQDESV (reference sequence). The CDR3 runs 13 residues. The CDR3 sequence is CASSLDWGAPQHF. The CDR3 coding sequence is TGTGCCAGCAGCTTAGATTGGGGAGCGCCCCAGCATTTT. The full variable domain, rest sourced from reference TRBV11-1 and TRBJ1-5, is EAEVAQSPRYKITEKSQAVAFWCDPISGHATLYWYRQILGQGPELLVQFQDESVVDDSQLPKDRFSAERLKGVDSTLKIQPAELGDSAMYLCASSLDWGAPQHFGDGTRLSIL.

The chain employs TRBV6-5 and TRBJ1-1; 8 bases are a match to TRBD1. Germline trimming cut 6 bases from V and 11 bases from J; bases unmatched to any gene: 5. Germline V gives CDR1 MNHEY, CDR2 SVGAGI. CDR3 length: 11 residues. The CDR3 DNA reads as TGTGCCAGCAGCAACAGGGGGGATGCTTTCTTT. Translation gives CASSNRGDAFF.

The rearrangement uses TRBV9 and TRBJ2-5; D unresolved. V was shortened by 2 bases and J by 5 bases, with 19 bases between the two germline ends. The CDR3 sequence is 16 residues long. The germline V gene has CDR1 SGDLS and CDR2 YYNGEE. The CDR3: CASSVSPVLALETQYF. The DNA for the CDR3 is TGTGCCAGCAGCGTTTCTCCAGTGCTGGCCTTGGAGACCCAGTACTTC.

The chain joins TRBV6-5 to TRBJ1-3, with D hard to call. This CDR3 comprises 14 residues. Trimming pared 6 bases from V and 2 bases from J, leaving 11 bases between. Germline V CDR1 and CDR2: MNHEY, SVGAGI. The CDR3 DNA follows: TGTGCCAGCAGCTTTCGAGAGGCTGGAAACACCATATATTTT. Its protein is CASSFREAGNTIYF.

The chain combines TRBV12-3 or TRBV12-4 with TRBJ2-7, with D unclear. The V end was cut by 1 base, the J end by 3 bases, with 7 bases between. This CDR3 contains 13 residues. The CDR3 spells CASSLGEFYEQYF. The CDR3 coding sequence is TGTGCCAGCAGTTTAGGTGAGTTCTACGAGCAGTACTTC.

The chain is built from TRBV5-5 and TRBJ2-7; 8 bases are a match to TRBD1. Trimming took 0 bases from V and 3 from J; bases not matched to a gene: 5. CDR3 length: 15 residues. CDR1 and CDR2 (germline): SGHKS, YYEKEE (reference sequence). The CDR3 DNA follows: TGTGCCAGCAGCTTGGGACAGGGGAGTCACTACGAGCAGTACGTC. Its protein is CASSLGQGSHYEQYV.

The chain couples TRBV7-9 to TRBJ2-1, with D possibly matching TRBD2 (7 bases). The CDR3 runs 14 residues. V lost 5 bases to trimming and J lost 6 bases, with 14 bases between them. CDR1 and CDR2 (germline): SEHNR, FQNEAQ (reference sequence). CDR3 coding DNA: TGTGCCAGCAGCCCCCAGGGGAGGGCCAATGAGCAGTTCTTC. It specifies CASSPQGRANEQFF.

The genes are TRBV2 and TRBJ1-5; weak D call: TRBD1 (5 bases). The CDR3 is made up of 13 amino acids. CDR1 is SNHLY, CDR2 FYNNEI, per germline. The V gene lost 5 bases and the J gene lost 4 bases, with 9 bases spanning the gap. Here the CDR3 reads CASSRGENQPQHF. Written as DNA, the CDR3 is TGTGCCAGCAGTCGGGGGGAAAATCAGCCCCAGCATTTT.

This chain links TRBV3-1 (or the pseudogene TRBV3-2) with TRBJ1-5, with D perhaps TRBD1 (6 bases). The germline V gene encodes CDR1 LGHDT and CDR2 YNNKEL (reference sequence). V lost 4 bases, J lost 1 base, and 23 bases lay in between. The CDR3 runs to 19 residues. The CDR3 DNA reads TGTGCCAGCAGCCCTTTACCGGGGCGGGGGGCGGCGAGCAATCAGCCCCAGCATTTT. Its translation is CASSPLPGRGAASNQPQHF.

The chain uses TRBV19 and TRBJ1-2; 10 bases agree with TRBD1. V shed 5 bases and J 4 bases; nucleotides not matched to a gene: 10. The CDR3 has 16 amino acids. In germline, CDR1 is LNHDA, CDR2 SQIVND (reference sequence). CDR3 protein: CASSLRDRGGFYGYTF. The CDR3 bases are TGTGCCAGTAGTCTCCGGGACAGGGGAGGTTTCTATGGCTACACCTTC.

The chain employs TRBV19 and TRBJ1-2; D remains ambiguous. This CDR3 region has 12 residues. The germline gives CDR1 LNHDA, CDR2 SQIVND (reference sequence). Trimming removed 5 bases from V and 7 bases from J, with 11 bases in between. CDR3 sequence (DNA): TGTGCCAGTAGTTCCCACGGCGGTGGCTACACCTTC. Protein sequence: CASSSHGGGYTF.

The chain combines TRBV6-5 with TRBJ2-1; D unresolved. Trimming left V 8 bases short and J 0 bases short, with 8 bases between. Looked up from germline, CDR1 is MNHEY and CDR2 is SVGAGI. The CDR3 runs 13 residues. The CDR3 region has the DNA TGTGCCAGCTTTATGTACTCCTACAATGAGCAGTTCTTC. Translated, it gives CASFMYSYNEQFF.

By its share, this clone is medium-sized. V gene TRBV6-5 combines with J gene TRBJ2-3, with D possibly matching TRBD2 (5 bases). In germline, CDR1 is MNHEY, CDR2 SVGAGI. V was cut by 4 bases and J by 2 bases, with 10 bases left in between. This CDR3 has 14 residues. CDR3 protein: CASSLAGNTDTQYF. Written as DNA, the CDR3 is TGTGCCAGCAGTTTGGCGGGTAACACAGATACGCAGTATTTT.

This rearrangement joins TRBV2 to TRBJ1-5; unclear D gene. The germline gives CDR1 SNHLY, CDR2 FYNNEI. The V end was cut by 3 bases, the J end by 3 bases, with 6 bases between. This CDR3 has 13 amino acids. CDR3 DNA: TGTGCCAGCAGTGACAGTTACAATCAGCCCCAGCATTTT. It is translated as CASSDSYNQPQHF.

The chain recombines TRBV28 with TRBJ2-2; D not certain. Trimming shortened V by 6 bases and J by 8 bases, and 16 bases separated the two germline ends. The CDR3 covers 14 residues. CDR1 MDHEN and CDR2 SYDVKM come from the germline V gene. The CDR3: CASRTGFQQGELFF. The DNA of the CDR3 is TGTGCCAGCAGGACCGGGTTTCAACAAGGGGAGCTGTTTTTT.

This CDR3 is CASSSGPGGRAKNIQYF. CDR3 nucleotides: TGTGCCAGCAGTTCCGGACCCGGGGGAAGAGCCAAAAACATTCAGTACTTC. This chain uses TRBV28 with TRBJ2-4; tentatively, D is TRBD2 (6 bases). The CDR3 runs 17 residues. Trimming left V 4 bases short and J 0 bases short, with 16 bases between. Germline CDR1 MDHEN, CDR2 SYDVKM.

V gene TRBV6-5 combines with J gene TRBJ2-2; D is possibly TRBD2 (6 bases). This CDR3 comprises 14 residues. Trimming stripped 7 bases from V and 7 bases from J, with 16 bases between. Germline CDR1 and CDR2: MNHEY and SVGAGI. The CDR3 region is CASTRGGGGGELFF. The CDR3 nucleotides are TGTGCCAGCACCCGGGGTGGGGGAGGCGGGGAGCTGTTTTTT.

This rearrangement joins TRBV20-1 to TRBJ2-1; 8 bases agree with TRBD2. Germline CDR1 DFQATT, CDR2 SNEGSKA (reference sequence). V was pared by 3 bases and J by 8 bases, with 15 bases of the junction left unmatched. The CDR3 length is 16 residues. DNA for the CDR3: TGCAGTGCTAGTGGGGTTGGCGGGAGGTTGGGCGATGAGCAGTTCTTC. Protein product: CSASGVGGRLGDEQFF.

The CDR3 reads CASSPRGFASSYNSPLHF. CDR3 in DNA: TGTGCCAGCAGCCCAAGGGGATTTGCCAGCTCCTATAATTCACCCCTCCACTTT. The V and J genes are TRBV3-1 (or the pseudogene TRBV3-2) and TRBJ1-6; D is perhaps TRBD1 (5 bases). Trimming pared 4 bases from V and 0 bases from J, leaving 16 bases between. This CDR3 region has 18 residues. Germline assignment: CDR1 LGHDT and CDR2 YNNKEL (reference sequence).

CDR3 residues: CASSSPGGPNEQFF. In nucleotides, the CDR3 is TGTGCCAGCAGCAGCCCGGGAGGCCCCAATGAGCAGTTCTTC. This chain uses TRBV11-3 with TRBJ2-1; 7 positions match TRBD2. Losses at the gene ends were 5 bases for V and 6 bases for J; bases not matched to a gene: 7. The CDR3 has 14 amino acids. Germline V lookup: CDR1 SGHNT, CDR2 YENEEA.

V and J are TRBV27 and TRBJ1-1, with TRBD1 matching 9 bases. The V gene end was trimmed by 7 bases and the J gene end by 3 bases; junction bases not matched to a gene: 18. Germline V lookup: CDR1 MNHEY, CDR2 SMNVEV (reference sequence). The CDR3 consists of 18 residues. In nucleotides, the CDR3 is TGTGCCAGCACTTCCACGTGGGGGACAGGGCGGAGGGACACTGAAGCTTTCTTT. Translation gives CASTSTWGTGRRDTEAFF.

J is TRBJ2-2 and V is TRBV19; 11 nucleotides line up with TRBD2. This CDR3 is built from 17 residues. Germline loops: CDR1 LNHDA, CDR2 SQIVND (reference sequence). The ends lost 4 bases at V and 2 bases at J; junction bases unmatched: 6. Written as DNA, the CDR3 is TGTGCCAGTAGTACCCACGGACTAGCGGGCAACACCGGGGAGCTGTTTTTT. This codes for CASSTHGLAGNTGELFF.

The chain carries TRBV18 and TRBJ1-3; the match to TRBD1 covers 7 bases. In germline, CDR1 is KGHSH, CDR2 LQKENI. With 5 bases clipped from V and 4 bases from J, the junction kept 8 bases outside the gene matches. The CDR3 spans 15 residues. The chain's CDR3 is CASSSEQGTGNTIYF. CDR3 sequence (DNA): TGTGCCAGCTCATCCGAACAGGGGACCGGAAACACCATATATTTT.

The sample holds one count of this clone. This chain joins TRBV3-1 (or the pseudogene TRBV3-2) and TRBJ2-2, with D possibly TRBD2 on 5 matching bases. Germline loops: CDR1 LGHDT, CDR2 YNNKEL (reference sequence). Trimming took off 4 bases at V and 2 bases at J, with 20 bases between the two ends. The CDR3 contains 18 residues. The CDR3 nucleotides read TGTGCCAGCAGCCCCTCAATGTTTGCGGGCCTAAACACCGGGGAGCTGTTTTTT. It translates to CASSPSMFAGLNTGELFF.

The chain recombines TRBV2 with TRBJ2-7, with 11 bases matching TRBD2. This CDR3 comprises 16 residues. Germline CDR1 is SNHLY and CDR2 is FYNNEI. Trimming cost V 8 bases and J 3 bases; bases outside gene matches: 12. The CDR3 bases are TGTGCCAGCCGGGGGGGAGGGACTAGCGGAAGCTACGAGCAGTACTTC. It translates to CASRGGGTSGSYEQYF.

The CDR3 DNA is TGTGCCAGTTCCGGGACTAAGGATACGCAGTATTTT. This codes for CASSGTKDTQYF. The rearrangement joins TRBV28 to TRBJ2-3, with TRBD2 identical over 7 bases. Germline V gene lookup returns CDR1 MDHEN and CDR2 SYDVKM. CDR3 length: 12 amino acids. Trimming at V came to 9 bases and at J to 6 bases, leaving 6 bases not matched to a gene.

Written as DNA, the CDR3 is TGTGCCAGCGCTAGCGGGGGGGCCGGCGGGGAGCTGTTTTTT. The encoded protein is CASASGGAGGELFF. V is TRBV9 and J is TRBJ2-2; TRBD2 aligns across 12 bases. The V and J ends lost 7 bases and 7 bases, in that order; junction bases with no gene match: 5. Germline CDR1 SGDLS, CDR2 YYNGEE. The CDR3 contains 14 residues.

V gene TRBV18 combines with J gene TRBJ2-2, with 7 bases aligning to TRBD1. This CDR3 is 18 amino acids long. J lost 1 base, V lost 2 bases, and 10 bases had no gene match. Germline lookup yields CDR1 KGHSH and CDR2 LQKENI. The CDR3 reads CASSPMNPGQKNTGELFF. The CDR3 DNA reads as TGTGCCAGCTCACCAATGAACCCGGGACAGAAGAACACCGGGGAGCTGTTTTTT.

This chain connects TRBV27 to TRBJ2-3; TRBD2 matches at 11 bases. Germline V gene sequence: CDR1 MNHEY, CDR2 SMNVEV (reference sequence). V lost 3 bases and J lost 4; bases outside the gene matches: 6. The CDR3 consists of 16 residues. The CDR3 spells CASSFIPGLAADTQYF. The CDR3 nucleotides read TGTGCCAGCAGTTTCATTCCGGGACTAGCGGCAGATACGCAGTATTTT.